This record looks at one TCR beta chain sequence and its context. Its specific antigen is unknown. No base quality values were provided; no much bigger clone lies one nucleotide off. This record belongs to a study of blood T cell repertoires in COVID-19 (dated by TCRdb to the early 2020s). General notes on the study: The collaborator samples originated in the United States, Italy and Spain and spanned the acute and convalescent phases of COVID-19. The prospective study material was composed of cDNA or gDNA derived from T cells, B-cell-depleted T cells, or PBMCs. The samples were drawn from two sources: the first 160 participants of the ongoing ImmuneRACE study, and about 1,300 subjects contributed by 6 global collaborators. The dataset comprised deeply sampled blood TCRbeta repertoires from subjects exposed to, actively infected with, or recovered from COVID-19. A de-identified subject ID, COVID-19 status, age in years and sex were almost always included in the sample metadata. The repertoires were released in a freely available public database meant as a resource for research on the immune response to SARS-CoV-2. Where HLA class I and class II types were available, the types were taken from metadata supplied by the sample provider, not from assay-based typing.

Trimming removed 7 bases from V and 1 base from J, leaving 13 bases between the germline ends. Measured from the cysteine to the phenylalanine, the CDR3 is 14 residues long. Here the CDR3 DNA is all that survives: 42 bases in frame from base 1. The germline V gene provides CDR1 LGHNT and CDR2 FRNRAP. Here is what the overall study found, with its caveats: The quantity of clinical and demographic metadata differed by source and by participant and was supplied without curation.

The immunoSEQ Assay, a bias-controlled multiplex PCR, was used to amplify TCRbeta CDR3 regions from genomic DNA. Processing in the source paper ran as follows. Nucleated cell counts per sample were estimated from amplification of reference gene primers within the assay. Sequence reads were collapsed and filtered to measure the absolute abundance of every unique TCRbeta CDR3 rearrangement. For each sample, productive Simpson clonality was calculated as the square root of Simpson's diversity index over productive rearrangements. The table was pulled from immuneACCESS by TCRdb, which kept in-frame rearrangements only. Such tables lose some clones; where checked, under half of the loss comes from unresolved V genes, and the rest has no known cause. From that table come the V and J calls and clone size; the DNA was used to work out D and trimming. The sample contains about 360,000 clones, over 70% of them found a single time. The ten largest clones take up 2.5% to 3.5% of the sample.

Collaborating institutions collected whole blood in K2EDTA tubes following their own protocols. For TCRbeta analysis, collaborators shipped samples as frozen whole blood, isolated PBMCs, or DNA extracted from either of those sample types. Specimen: peripheral blood. The chain joins TRBV12-5 to TRBJ1-1; 5 matching bases give a weak D call of TRBD1. The origin of this receptor is a man aged 25 to 40 with active or convalescent COVID-19. This receptor has the CDR3 CASEAPTANTEAFF. The DNA is TGTGCTAGTGAAGCTCCGACAGCGAACACTGAAGCTTTCTTT.